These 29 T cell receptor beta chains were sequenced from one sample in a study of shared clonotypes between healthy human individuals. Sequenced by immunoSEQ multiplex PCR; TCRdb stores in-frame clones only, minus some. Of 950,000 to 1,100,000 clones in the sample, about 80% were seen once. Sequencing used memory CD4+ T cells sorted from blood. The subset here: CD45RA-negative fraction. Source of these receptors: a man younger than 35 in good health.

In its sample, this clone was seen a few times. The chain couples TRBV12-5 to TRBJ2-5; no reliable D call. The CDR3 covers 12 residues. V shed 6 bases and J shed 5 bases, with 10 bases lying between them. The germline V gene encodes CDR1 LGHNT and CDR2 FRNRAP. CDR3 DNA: TGTGCTAGTGGATCTCTAGGGGAGACCCAGTACTTC. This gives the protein CASGSLGETQYF. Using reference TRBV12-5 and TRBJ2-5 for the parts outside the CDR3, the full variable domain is DARVTQTPRHKVTEMGQEVTMRCQPILGHNTVFWYRQTMMQGLELLAYFRNRAPLDDSGMPKDRFSAEMPDATLATLKIQPSEPRDSAVYFCASGSLGETQYFGPGTRLLVL.

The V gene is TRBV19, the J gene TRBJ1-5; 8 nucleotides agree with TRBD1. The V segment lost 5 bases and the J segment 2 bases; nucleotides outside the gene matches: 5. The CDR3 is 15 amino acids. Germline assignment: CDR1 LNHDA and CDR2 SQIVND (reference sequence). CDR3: CASSSGQVGNQPQHF. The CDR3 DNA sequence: TGTGCCAGTAGTTCGGGACAGGTTGGCAATCAGCCCCAGCATTTT.

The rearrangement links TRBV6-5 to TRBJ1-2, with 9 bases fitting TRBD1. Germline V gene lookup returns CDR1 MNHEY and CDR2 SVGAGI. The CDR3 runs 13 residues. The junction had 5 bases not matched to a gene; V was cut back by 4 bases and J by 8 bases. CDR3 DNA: TGTGCCAGCAGTTTGATACAGGGGGCGGGCTACACCTTC. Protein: CASSLIQGAGYTF.

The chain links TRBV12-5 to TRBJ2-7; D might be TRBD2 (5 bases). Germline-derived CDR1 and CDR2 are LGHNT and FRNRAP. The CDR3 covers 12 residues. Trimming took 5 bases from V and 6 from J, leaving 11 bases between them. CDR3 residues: CASGPARGEQYF. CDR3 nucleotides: TGTGCTAGTGGTCCCGCCCGGGGCGAGCAGTACTTC.

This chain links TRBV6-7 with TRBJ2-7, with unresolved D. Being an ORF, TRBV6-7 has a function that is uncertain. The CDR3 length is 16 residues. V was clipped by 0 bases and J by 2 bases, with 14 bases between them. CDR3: CASSYSKLECAYEQYF. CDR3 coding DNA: TGTGCCAGCAGTTACTCGAAGCTAGAGTGTGCCTACGAGCAGTACTTC.

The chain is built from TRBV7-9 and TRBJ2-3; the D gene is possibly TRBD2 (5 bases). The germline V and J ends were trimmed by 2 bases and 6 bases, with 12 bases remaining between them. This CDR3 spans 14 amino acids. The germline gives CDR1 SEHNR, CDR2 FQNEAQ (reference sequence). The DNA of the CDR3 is TGTGCCAGCAGCTTATCCAAGGGAGCGGATACGCAGTATTTT. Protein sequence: CASSLSKGADTQYF.

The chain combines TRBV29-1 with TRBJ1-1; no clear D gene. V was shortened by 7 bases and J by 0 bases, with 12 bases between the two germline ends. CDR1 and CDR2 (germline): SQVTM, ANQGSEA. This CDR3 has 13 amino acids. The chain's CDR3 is CSALGQMNTEAFF. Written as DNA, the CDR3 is TGCAGCGCCCTCGGGCAGATGAACACTGAAGCTTTCTTT.

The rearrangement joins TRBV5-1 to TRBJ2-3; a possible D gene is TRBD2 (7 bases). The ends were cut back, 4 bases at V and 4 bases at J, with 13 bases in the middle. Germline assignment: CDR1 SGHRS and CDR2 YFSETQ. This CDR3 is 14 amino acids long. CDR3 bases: TGCGCCAGCAGCCTCTCGGGGGGCCCAGATACGCAGTATTTT. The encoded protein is CASSLSGGPDTQYF.

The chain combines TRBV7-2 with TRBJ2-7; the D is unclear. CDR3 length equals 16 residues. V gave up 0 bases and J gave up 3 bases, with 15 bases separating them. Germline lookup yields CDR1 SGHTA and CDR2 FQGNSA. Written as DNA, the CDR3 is TGTGCCAGCAGCTTAGCCAGTTGGGGATCCAACTACGAGCAGTACTTC. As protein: CASSLASWGSNYEQYF.

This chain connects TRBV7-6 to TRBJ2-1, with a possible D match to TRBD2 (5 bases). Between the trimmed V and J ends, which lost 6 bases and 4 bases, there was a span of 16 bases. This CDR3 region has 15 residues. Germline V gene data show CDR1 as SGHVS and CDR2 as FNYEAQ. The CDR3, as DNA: TGTGCCAGCAGGTACACGCCCGGACTGTACAATGAGCAGTTCTTC. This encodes CASRYTPGLYNEQFF.

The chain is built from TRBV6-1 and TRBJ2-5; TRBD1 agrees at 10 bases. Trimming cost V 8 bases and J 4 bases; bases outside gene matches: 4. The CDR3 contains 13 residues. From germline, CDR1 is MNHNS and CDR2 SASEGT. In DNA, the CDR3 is TGTGCCAGCCATCGACAGGGGGCAGAGACCCAGTACTTC. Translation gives CASHRQGAETQYF.

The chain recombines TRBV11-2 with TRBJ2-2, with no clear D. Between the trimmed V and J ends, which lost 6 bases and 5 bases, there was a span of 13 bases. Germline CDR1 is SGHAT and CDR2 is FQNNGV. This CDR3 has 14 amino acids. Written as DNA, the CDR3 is TGTGCCAGCAGATCGTTCAAGTCTACCGGGGAGCTGTTTTTT. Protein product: CASRSFKSTGELFF. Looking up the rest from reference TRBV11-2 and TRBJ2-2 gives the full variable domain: EAGVAQSPRYKIIEKRQSVAFWCNPISGHATLYWYQQILGQGPKLLIQFQNNGVVDDSQLPKDRFSAERLKGVDSTLKIQPAKLEDSAVYLCASRSFKSTGELFFGEGSRLTVL.

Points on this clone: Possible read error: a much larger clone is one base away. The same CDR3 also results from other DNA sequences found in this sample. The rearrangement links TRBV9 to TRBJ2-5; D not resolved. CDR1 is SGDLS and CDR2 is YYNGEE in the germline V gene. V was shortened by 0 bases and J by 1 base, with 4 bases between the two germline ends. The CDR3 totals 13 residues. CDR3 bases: TGTGCCAGCAGCGTAGGGGTCCAAGAGACCCAGTACTTC. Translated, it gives CASSVGVQETQYF.

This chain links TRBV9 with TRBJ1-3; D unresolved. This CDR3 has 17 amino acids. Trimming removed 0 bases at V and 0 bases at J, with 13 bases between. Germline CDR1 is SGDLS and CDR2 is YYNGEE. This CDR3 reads CASSVVDGRLSGNTIYF. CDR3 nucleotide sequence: TGTGCCAGCAGCGTAGTCGACGGTAGACTCTCTGGAAACACCATATATTTT. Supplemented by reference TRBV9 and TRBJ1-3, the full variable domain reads DSGVTQTPKHLITATGQRVTLRCSPRSGDLSVYWYQQSLDQGLQFLIQYYNGEERAKGNILERFSAQQFPDLHSELNLSSLELGDSALYFCASSVVDGRLSGNTIYFGEGSWLTVV.

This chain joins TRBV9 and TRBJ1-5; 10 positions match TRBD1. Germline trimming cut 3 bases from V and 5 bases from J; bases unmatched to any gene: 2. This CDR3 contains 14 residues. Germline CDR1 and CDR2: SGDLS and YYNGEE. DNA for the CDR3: TGTGCCAGCAGCGAGACAGGGGGCCATCAGCCCCAGCATTTT. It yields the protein CASSETGGHQPQHF. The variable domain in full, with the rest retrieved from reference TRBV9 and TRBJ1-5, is DSGVTQTPKHLITATGQRVTLRCSPRSGDLSVYWYQQSLDQGLQFLIQYYNGEERAKGNILERFSAQQFPDLHSELNLSSLELGDSALYFCASSETGGHQPQHFGDGTRLSIL.

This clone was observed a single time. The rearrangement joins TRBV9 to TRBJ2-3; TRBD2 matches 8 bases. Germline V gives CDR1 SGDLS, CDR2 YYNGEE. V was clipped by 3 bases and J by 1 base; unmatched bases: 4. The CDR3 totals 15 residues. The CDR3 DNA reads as TGTGCCAGCAGCGCGGGACTAGTAGGCACAGATACGCAGTATTTT. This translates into CASSAGLVGTDTQYF.

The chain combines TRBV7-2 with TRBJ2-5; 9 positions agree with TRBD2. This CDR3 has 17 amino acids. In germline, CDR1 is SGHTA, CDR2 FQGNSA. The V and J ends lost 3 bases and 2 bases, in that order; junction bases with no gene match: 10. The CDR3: CASSFYSSGMRQETQYF. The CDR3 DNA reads TGTGCCAGCAGCTTCTACTCTAGCGGGATGCGACAAGAGACCCAGTACTTC.

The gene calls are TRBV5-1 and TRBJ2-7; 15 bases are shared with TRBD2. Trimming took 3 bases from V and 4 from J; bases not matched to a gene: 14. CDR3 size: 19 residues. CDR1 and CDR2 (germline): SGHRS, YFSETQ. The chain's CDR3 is CASSSGPLGLAGGRYEQYF. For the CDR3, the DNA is TGCGCCAGCAGCTCAGGGCCCTTGGGACTAGCGGGAGGTAGATACGAGCAGTACTTC. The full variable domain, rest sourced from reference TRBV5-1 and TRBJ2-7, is KAGVTQTPRYLIKTRGQQVTLSCSPISGHRSVSWYQQTPGQGLQFLFEYFSETQRNKGNFPGRFSGRQFSNSRSEMNVSTLELGDSALYLCASSSGPLGLAGGRYEQYFGPGTRLTVT.

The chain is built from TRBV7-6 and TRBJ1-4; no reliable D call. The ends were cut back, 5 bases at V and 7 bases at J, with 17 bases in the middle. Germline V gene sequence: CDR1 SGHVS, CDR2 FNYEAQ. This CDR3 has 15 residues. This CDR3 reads CASSPGTAGGEKLFF. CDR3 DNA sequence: TGTGCCAGCAGCCCCGGCACGGCCGGCGGTGAAAAACTGTTTTTT.

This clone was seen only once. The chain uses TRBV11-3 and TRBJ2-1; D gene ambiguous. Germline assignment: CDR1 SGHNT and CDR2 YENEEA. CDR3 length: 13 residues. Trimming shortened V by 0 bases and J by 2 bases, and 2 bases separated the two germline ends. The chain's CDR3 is CASSLDAYNEQFF. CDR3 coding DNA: TGTGCCAGCAGCTTAGACGCCTACAATGAGCAGTTCTTC.

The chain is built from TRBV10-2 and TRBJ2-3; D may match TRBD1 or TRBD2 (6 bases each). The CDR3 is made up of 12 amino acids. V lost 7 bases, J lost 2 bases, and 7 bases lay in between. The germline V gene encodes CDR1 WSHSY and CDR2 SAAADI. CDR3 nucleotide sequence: TGCGCCAGCACGGGGGCCACAGATACGCAGTATTTT. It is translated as CASTGATDTQYF.

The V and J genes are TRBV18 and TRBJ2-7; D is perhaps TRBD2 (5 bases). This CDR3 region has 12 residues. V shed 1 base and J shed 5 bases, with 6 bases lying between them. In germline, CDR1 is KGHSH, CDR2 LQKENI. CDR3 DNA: TGTGCCAGCTCACCACACGGGGACGAGCAGTACTTC. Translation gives CASSPHGDEQYF.

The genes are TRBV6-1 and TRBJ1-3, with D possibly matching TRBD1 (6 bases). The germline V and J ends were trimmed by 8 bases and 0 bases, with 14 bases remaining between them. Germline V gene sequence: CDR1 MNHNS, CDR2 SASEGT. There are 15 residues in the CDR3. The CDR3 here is CASGGGTISGNTIYF. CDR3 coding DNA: TGTGCCAGCGGAGGGGGGACCATCTCTGGAAACACCATATATTTT.

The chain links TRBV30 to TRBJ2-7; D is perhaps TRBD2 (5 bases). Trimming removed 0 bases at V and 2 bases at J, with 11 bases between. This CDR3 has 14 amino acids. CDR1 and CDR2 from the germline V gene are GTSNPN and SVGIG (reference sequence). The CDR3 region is CAWSVPGGTYEQYF. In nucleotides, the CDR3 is TGTGCCTGGAGTGTACCCGGAGGTACCTACGAGCAGTACTTC.

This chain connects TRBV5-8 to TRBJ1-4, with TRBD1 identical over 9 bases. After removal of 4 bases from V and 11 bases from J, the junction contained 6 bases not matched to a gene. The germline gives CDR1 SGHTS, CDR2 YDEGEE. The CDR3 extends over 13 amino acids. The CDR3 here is CASSRGQGSKLFF. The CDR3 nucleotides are TGTGCCAGCAGCCGCGGACAGGGGAGCAAACTGTTTTTT. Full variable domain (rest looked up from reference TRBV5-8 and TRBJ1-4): EAGVTQSPTHLIKTRGQQATLRCSPISGHTSVYWYQQALGLGLQFLLWYDEGEERNRGNFPPRFSGRQFPNYSSELNVNALELEDSALYLCASSRGQGSKLFFGSGTQLSVL.

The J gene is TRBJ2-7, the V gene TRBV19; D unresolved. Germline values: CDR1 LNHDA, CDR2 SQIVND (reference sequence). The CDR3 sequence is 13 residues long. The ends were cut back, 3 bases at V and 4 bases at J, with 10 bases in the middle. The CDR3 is CASSISRFYEQYF. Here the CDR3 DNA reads TGTGCCAGTAGTATCAGTCGATTTTACGAGCAGTACTTC.

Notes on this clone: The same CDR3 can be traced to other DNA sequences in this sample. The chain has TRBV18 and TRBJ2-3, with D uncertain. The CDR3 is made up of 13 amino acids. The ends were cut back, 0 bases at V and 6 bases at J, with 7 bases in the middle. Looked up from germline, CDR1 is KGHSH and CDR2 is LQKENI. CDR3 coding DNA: TGTGCCAGCTCACCACCCGTGGGCGATACGCAGTATTTT. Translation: CASSPPVGDTQYF.

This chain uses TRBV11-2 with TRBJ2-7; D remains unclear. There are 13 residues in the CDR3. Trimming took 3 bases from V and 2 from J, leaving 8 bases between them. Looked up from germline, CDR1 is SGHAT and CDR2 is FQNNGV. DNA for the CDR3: TGTGCCAGCAGCTTGGCACTCGCCTACGAGCAGTACTTC. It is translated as CASSLALAYEQYF. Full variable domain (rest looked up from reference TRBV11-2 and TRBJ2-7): EAGVAQSPRYKIIEKRQSVAFWCNPISGHATLYWYQQILGQGPKLLIQFQNNGVVDDSQLPKDRFSAERLKGVDSTLKIQPAKLEDSAVYLCASSLALAYEQYFGPGTRLTVT.

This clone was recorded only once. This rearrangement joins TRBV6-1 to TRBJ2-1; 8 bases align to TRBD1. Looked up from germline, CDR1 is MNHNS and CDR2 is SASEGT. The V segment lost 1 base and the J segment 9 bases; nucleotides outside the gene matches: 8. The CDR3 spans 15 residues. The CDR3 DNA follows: TGTGCCAGCAGTGAAGGGACAGGGAGTTCGAGTGAGCAGTTCTTC. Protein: CASSEGTGSSSEQFF.